This TCR beta chain was recorded in a study of OX40 agonist ivuxolimab in advanced cancers. About the study: Checkpoint inhibitors had been given previously to roughly 40% of patients. A partial response was reached by three patients: one with hepatocellular carcinoma and two with cutaneous melanoma.

As regards this clone: Its specificity is unknown.

Study-wide results and limits: It was also the case that some nonresponders had low normalized T-cell clonal expansion.

The method was immunoSEQ multiplex PCR; TCRdb's version includes in-frame clones alone and lacks a portion of them. The sample has 53,000 or so clones; nearly 80% are singletons. The ends lost 4 bases at V and 3 bases at J; junction bases unmatched: 3. The CDR3 runs 13 residues. Looked up from germline, CDR1 is SGHRS and CDR2 is YFSETQ. Drawing of blood for sampling happened at baseline, at cycle 4 day 1, and at cycle 7 day 1. The sample was CD4+ or CD8+ T cells sorted from blood, taken in a trial of the OX40 agonist ivuxolimab. The receptor's source is an adult with an advanced solid tumor such as melanoma, head and neck, liver or kidney cancer. This chain uses TRBV5-1 with TRBJ2-7; 8 positions match TRBD2. The CDR3 coding sequence is TGCGCCAGCAGCCCAGCGGGGGACTACGAGCAGTACTTC. Translating it yields CASSPAGDYEQYF.